This is a list of T cell receptor beta chains from one sample in a study of cytomegalovirus exposure and HLA in healthy donors. Profiled with immunoSEQ multiplex PCR; TCRdb holds only in-frame clones, not every one. The data contain 60,000 to 70,000 clones, about 63% of them singletons. Input material: PBMCs. These receptors all come from a man in his forties or fifties in good health and CMV-seropositive. Both conserved end residues are trimmed from each CDR3.

CDR3: ASSLRSTEAF
V: TRBV5-5

CDR3: ASSEHSGSNQPQH
V: TRBV2

CDR3: ASIERAYEQY
V: TRBV6-1

CDR3: ASSIGTGPQETQY
V: TRBV19

CDR3: ASSLGTWGGYGYT
V: TRBV5-1

CDR3: ASSAEIPGLPVSTDTQY
V: TRBV9

CDR3: ASRVAGGYRDEQY
V: TRBV2

CDR3: ASSLQVSQETQY
V: TRBV5-1

CDR3: ATGTGVSTGELF
V: TRBV6-1

CDR3: ASSTDSKAF
V: TRBV27

CDR3: ASSPGQEGTYEQY
V: TRBV5-1

CDR3: ASSPGPGSTDTQY
V: TRBV18

CDR3: ASSPGGGSAYGYT
V: TRBV18

CDR3: SALRPGEKLF
V: TRBV29-1

CDR3: ASTVAGATYEQY
V: TRBV5-1

CDR3: ASSLQGLAENEQF
V: TRBV11-3

CDR3: ASSLFLLRVTGELF
V: TRBV7-2

CDR3: ASGGRNYGYT
V: TRBV2

CDR3: ASSPGLADTGELF
V: TRBV18

CDR3: ASSPYRSASGILSYEQY
V: TRBV7-8

CDR3: SLSGYTQY
V: TRBV20-1

CDR3: ASSLQREGLNEQF
V: TRBV18

CDR3: ASSAGQGSYGYT
V: TRBV9

CDR3: ASSQEGLPGETQY
V: TRBV4-1

CDR3: ASSPYVTENTEAF
V: TRBV18

CDR3: ASRQIHYGYT
V: TRBV19

CDR3: ASSLGGPETGELF
V: TRBV7-9

CDR3: SVGDRGPTNEKLF
V: TRBV29-1

CDR3: ASSFEFEQY
V: TRBV28

CDR3: ASKRRGNEQF
V: TRBV6-5

CDR3: ASTGLGSSYEQY
V: TRBV25-1

CDR3: ASRPGTGDTGELF
V: TRBV2

CDR3: ASRRGTEANYGYT
V: TRBV5-1

CDR3: ATSRRRGSVNYGYT
V: TRBV15

CDR3: ASSLPPRLAGNTGELF
V: TRBV7-9

CDR3: ASSLPYTDTQY
V: TRBV7-9

CDR3: ASSPYDLGAGWNQPQH
V: TRBV18

CDR3: ASTGEGNQPQH
V: TRBV2

CDR3: AWASGGHNEQF
V: TRBV30

CDR3: ASSQDARGDGYT
V: TRBV4-3

CDR3: ASSQDPQMHTEAF
V: TRBV4-2

CDR3: AWSIGQGAEAF
V: TRBV30

CDR3: ASSVGLGGEQY
V: TRBV9

CDR3: ASSPIPGQGNEKLF
V: TRBV18

CDR3: ASSLGRGLDTQY
V: TRBV7-6

CDR3: ASSQGLGTQETQY
V: TRBV4-2

CDR3: ASSTHRGSTDTQY
V: TRBV4-1

CDR3: AISGTIYEQY
V: TRBV10-3

CDR3: SVAGLGNTIY
V: TRBV29-1

CDR3: ASSSDGNNEQF
V: TRBV7-2

CDR3: SASGTGKLF
V: TRBV20-1

CDR3: ASTPQGKGNTIY
V: TRBV11-2

CDR3: ASNPGTSAYNEQF
V: TRBV19

CDR3: ASSLATSGGATYTQY
V: TRBV13

CDR3: ASSLALQSTYEQY
V: TRBV5-1

CDR3: ASRDRGPAGELF
V: TRBV27

CDR3: ASRTRGGDYGYT
V: TRBV6-5